This T cell receptor beta chain came from a study of T cells in Graves' hyperthyroidism and ophthalmopathy. This clonotype has only one observation. The TCR beta CDR3 regions underwent amplification using RNA transcripts as the source. Using the HTBI primer set, a first-round RT-PCR was run on the TCR CDR3. TCRdb ran MiXCR on the multiplex PCR reads and lists one entry per CDR3 protein. The table records around 430,000 distinct CDR3 sequences, 15% of them present only once. The CDR3 consists of 17 residues. The germline V gene has CDR1 MGHDK and CDR2 SYGVNS. V shed 1 base, J shed 6 bases, and the junction held 11 bases outside the gene matches.

The receptor was derived from a woman under 40 with Graves' hyperthyroidism. This rearrangement joins TRBV25-1 to TRBJ2-1, with 8 bases identical to TRBD2. The specimen was blood. CDR3 region: CASSESPGLAGPNEQFF. The CDR3 DNA follows: TGTGCCAGCAGTGAATCCCCGGGGCTAGCGGGTCCCAATGAGCAGTTCTTC.